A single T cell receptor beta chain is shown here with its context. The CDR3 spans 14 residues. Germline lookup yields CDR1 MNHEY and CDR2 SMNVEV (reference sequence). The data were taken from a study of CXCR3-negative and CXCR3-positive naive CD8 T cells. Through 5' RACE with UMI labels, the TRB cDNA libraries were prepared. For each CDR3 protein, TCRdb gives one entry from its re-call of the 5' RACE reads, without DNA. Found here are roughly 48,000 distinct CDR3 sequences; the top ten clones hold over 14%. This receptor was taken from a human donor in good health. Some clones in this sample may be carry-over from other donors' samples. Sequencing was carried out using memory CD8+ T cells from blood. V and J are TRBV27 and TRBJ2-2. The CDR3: CASSVRRYTGELFF.